The rows below give T cell receptor beta chains drawn from one sample of a study of T-cell memory formation after mild COVID-19. TCRdb itself ran the 5' RACE reads through MiXCR, one entry per CDR3 protein. The table records roughly 240,000 distinct CDR3 sequences, 15% to 20% of them present only once. Input material: PBMCs or a T cell subset sorted from them (not recorded which). These TCRs come from a man younger than 35 who had mild COVID-19 (a few samples of this study predate the infection). Cell type and time point are not known. CDR3s include the opening cysteine and the closing phenylalanine or tryptophan. Fields, in order: D gene, clone size, J gene, V gene, CDR3 protein, CDR3 DNA. The D gene is left open where the match is weak. A clone size is listed for some rows: how often the clone was seen (once, few, many), or a class if it is expanded.

TRBD1 many TRBJ2-6 TRBV12-3/TRBV12-4 CASIGTAGANVLTF TGTGCCAGCATTGGGACAGCTGGGGCCAACGTCCTGACTTTC
. few TRBJ1-2 TRBV12-3/TRBV12-4 CASSLGGLDF TGTGCCAGCAGTTTAGGAGGGCTCGACTTC
. . TRBJ1-5 TRBV12-3/TRBV12-4 CASSLEGLNQPQHF TGTGCCAGCAGTTTAGAGGGCTTGAATCAGCCCCAGCATTTT
TRBD2 . TRBJ2-2 TRBV7-8 CASSSTSGTTGELFF TGTGCCAGCAGCTCGACTAGCGGGACGACCGGGGAGCTGTTTTTT
TRBD1 . TRBJ1-5 TRBV18 CASSPSGDRYQPQHF TGTGCCAGCTCACCATCCGGGGACAGGTATCAGCCCCAGCATTTT
. few TRBJ1-6 TRBV7-9 CASSLEDTDSPLHF TGTGCCAGCAGCTTAGAGGACACGGATTCACCCCTCCACTTT
TRBD1 few TRBJ1-5 TRBV2 CAGGTDRNQPQHF TGTGCCGGTGGGACAGACCGAAATCAGCCCCAGCATTTT
TRBD2 . TRBJ2-3 TRBV11-3 CASSTPLAEVGDTQYF TGTGCCAGCAGCACACCACTAGCGGAGGTAGGAGATACGCAGTATTTT
TRBD2 few TRBJ2-5 TRBV6-5 CASRPLAGGAAQYF TGTGCCAGCAGACCCTTAGCGGGCGGAGCGGCCCAGTACTTC
TRBD2 . TRBJ2-1 TRBV6-5 CASSYGRGSYNEQFF TGTGCCAGCAGTTACGGGAGGGGTTCCTACAATGAGCAGTTCTTC
. once TRBJ1-1 TRBV20-1 CSARSLRQANTEAFF TGCAGTGCTAGGTCCCTTAGACAGGCGAACACTGAAGCTTTCTTT
. few TRBJ1-5 TRBV5-8 CASSFEGFSNQPQHF TGTGCCAGCAGCTTTGAGGGATTTAGCAATCAGCCCCAGCATTTT
TRBD1 many TRBJ2-5 TRBV12-3/TRBV12-4 CASSPDRGLQETQYF TGTGCCAGCAGCCCGGACAGGGGGCTTCAAGAGACCCAGTACTTC
. many TRBJ2-5 TRBV4-2 CASSQEFLQETQYF TGTGCCAGCAGCCAAGAGTTCCTCCAAGAGACCCAGTACTTC
. . TRBJ1-1 TRBV7-9 CASSFITGLNTEAFF TGTGCCAGCAGCTTTATCACAGGGTTGAACACTGAAGCTTTCTTT
TRBD1 . TRBJ2-7 TRBV6-5 CASSPFGTGVSYEQYF TGTGCCAGCAGTCCCTTCGGGACAGGGGTGTCCTACGAGCAGTACTTC
. . TRBJ1-4 TRBV5-1 CASRDRGFNEKLFF TGCGCCAGCAGAGACCGAGGCTTTAATGAAAAACTGTTTTTT
. . TRBJ2-5 TRBV4-1 CASSQRTSETQYF TGCGCCAGCAGCCAGAGGACGTCAGAGACCCAGTACTTC
TRBD1 many TRBJ2-1 TRBV12-3/TRBV12-4 CASSRPGQIYNEQFF TGTGCCAGCAGTCGGCCGGGACAGATATACAATGAGCAGTTCTTC
TRBD2 . TRBJ2-3 TRBV7-3 CASSLSGGVADTQYF TGTGCCAGCAGCCTCAGTGGGGGGGTCGCAGATACGCAGTATTTT
. . TRBJ1-6 TRBV6-5 CASARGPNNSPLHF TGTGCCAGCGCCAGGGGCCCTAATAATTCACCCCTCCACTTT
. many TRBJ1-5 TRBV7-8 CASRTSGQPQHF TGTGCCAGCAGGACCTCTGGCCAGCCCCAGCATTTT
. . TRBJ2-1 TRBV11-2 CASSLDQVTTYLPFF TGTGCCAGCAGCTTAGACCAGGTCACCACCTACCTCCCGTTCTTC
TRBD2 many TRBJ2-5 TRBV6-2/TRBV6-3 CASSYDGSGGWAETQYF TGTGCCAGCAGTTACGACGGTAGCGGGGGTTGGGCAGAGACCCAGTACTTC
TRBD1 many TRBJ1-5 TRBV27 CASSSVPPGTGRGNQPQHF TGTGCCAGCAGTTCCGTGCCCCCCGGGACAGGGAGAGGCAATCAGCCCCAGCATTTT
. . TRBJ2-3 TRBV5-1 CASRFRGGPDTQYF TGCGCCAGCAGGTTTAGGGGGGGCCCAGATACGCAGTATTTT
. . TRBJ1-2 TRBV7-9 CASSPLAGSGYTF TGTGCCAGCAGCCCCCTCGCCGGGAGCGGCTACACCTTC
TRBD1 . TRBJ1-2 TRBV7-2 CASSLTGEVGYTF TGTGCCAGCAGCTTAACAGGGGAAGTTGGCTACACCTTC
TRBD1 . TRBJ2-5 TRBV7-2 CASSPPGTGARTQYF TGTGCCAGCAGCCCACCCGGGACAGGGGCCAGAACCCAGTACTTC
TRBD1 . TRBJ2-3 TRBV7-3 CASSPTGGRVTQYF TGTGCCAGCAGCCCTACAGGGGGCAGGGTTACGCAGTATTTT
. . TRBJ2-3 TRBV11-2 CASRFGTAVGTDTQYF TGTGCCAGCAGATTCGGGACCGCCGTTGGGACAGATACGCAGTATTTT
. many TRBJ2-2 TRBV4-1 CASSLRAPAPNTGELFF TGCGCCAGCAGCCTCCGGGCCCCTGCTCCGAACACCGGGGAGCTGTTTTTT
. many TRBJ2-7 TRBV7-3 CASTQEVEISSSYEQYF TGTGCCAGCACCCAGGAGGTGGAGATTTCGAGCTCCTACGAGCAGTACTTC
. many TRBJ1-2 TRBV12-3/TRBV12-4 CASSLQGYGYTF TGCGCCAGCAGCTTGCAGGGCTATGGCTACACCTTC
. once TRBJ1-5 TRBV20-1 CSARRTSEGAYSNQPQHF TGCAGTGCTAGGCGGACATCGGAGGGAGCGTATAGCAATCAGCCCCAGCATTTT
TRBD2 . TRBJ2-1 TRBV12-3/TRBV12-4 CASSGLAENEQFF TGTGCCAGCAGCGGGCTAGCGGAGAATGAGCAGTTCTTC
. once TRBJ2-5 TRBV7-9 CASSLTPGETQYF TGTGCCAGCAGCTTGACCCCCGGGGAGACCCAGTACTTC
TRBD2 . TRBJ2-1 TRBV5-1 CASILERGHYEQFF TGCGCCAGCATCCTTGAGCGGGGCCACTATGAGCAGTTCTTC
. . TRBJ2-4 TRBV5-1 CASVGAGDWNIQYF TGCGCCAGCGTGGGGGCAGGGGACTGGAACATTCAGTACTTC
. . TRBJ2-7 TRBV12-3/TRBV12-4 CASSSSTPFLSEQYF TGTGCCAGCAGTTCCAGTACCCCCTTTCTTAGCGAGCAGTACTTC
TRBD1 . TRBJ1-3 TRBV5-1 CASSSGQGRNTIYF TGCGCCAGCAGCTCCGGACAGGGGAGAAACACCATATATTTT
TRBD1 . TRBJ1-4 TRBV11-2 CASTDPRDSSEKLFF TGTGCCAGCACCGACCCCCGGGACAGTAGTGAAAAACTGTTTTTT
. few TRBJ2-1 TRBV3-1 CASSQPGGQAWHEQFF TGTGCCAGCAGCCAACCGGGGGGACAGGCGTGGCATGAGCAGTTCTTC
TRBD1 few TRBJ1-1 TRBV12-3/TRBV12-4 CASSRWDRGETEAFF TGTGCCAGCAGCCGTTGGGACAGGGGGGAGACTGAAGCTTTCTTT
TRBD1 few TRBJ1-5 TRBV24-1 CATGTGQYSNQPQHF TGTGCCACCGGGACAGGGCAATATAGCAATCAGCCCCAGCATTTT
. many TRBJ1-1 TRBV5-1 CASSLNSKGTEAFF TGCGCCAGCAGCTTGAATTCAAAGGGGACTGAAGCTTTCTTT
TRBD1 few TRBJ2-6 TRBV6-5 CASRFQGVGANVLTF TGTGCCAGCAGATTTCAGGGGGTTGGGGCCAACGTCCTGACTTTC
. . TRBJ1-2 TRBV19 CASTGNYGYTF TGTGCCAGTACAGGGAACTATGGCTACACCTTC
. many TRBJ2-1 TRBV5-1 CASSLVVRSSYNEQFF TGCGCCAGCAGCTTGGTGGTGAGGAGCTCCTACAATGAGCAGTTCTTC
. . TRBJ1-5 TRBV4-1 CASSQDPGRGQPQHF TGCGCCAGCAGCCAAGATCCAGGGAGGGGTCAGCCCCAGCATTTT
. many TRBJ2-3 TRBV7-2 CASSPAGHRDTQYF TGTGCCAGCAGCCCCGCCGGGCACCGGGATACGCAGTATTTT
. . TRBJ2-1 TRBV7-2 CASSLARGDSRQFF TGTGCCAGCAGCTTAGCTCGTGGCGACAGCCGGCAGTTCTTC
TRBD2 few TRBJ2-1 TRBV6-6 CASTPRGGGPNEQFF TGTGCCAGCACCCCTCGGGGCGGGGGACCCAATGAGCAGTTCTTC
TRBD1 . TRBJ2-1 TRBV7-2 CASSYETGSGQQFF TGTGCCAGCAGCTATGAGACAGGGTCAGGTCAGCAGTTCTTC
. . TRBJ1-2 TRBV28 CASSSPPTNYGYTF TGTGCCAGCAGTTCCCCCCCTACTAACTATGGCTACACCTTC
TRBD1 few TRBJ1-4 TRBV12-3/TRBV12-4 CASSLRQGINEKLFF TGTGCCAGCAGTCTACGACAGGGTATTAATGAAAAACTGTTTTTT
. . TRBJ2-6 TRBV20-1 CSARARSSGANVLTF TGCAGTGCTAGAGCCAGAAGCTCTGGGGCCAACGTCCTGACTTTC
. few TRBJ1-1 TRBV11-2 CASSLQPQDTEAFF TGTGCCAGCAGCCTACAGCCTCAGGACACTGAAGCTTTCTTT
TRBD2 . TRBJ2-1 TRBV12-3/TRBV12-4 CASRQISGGAEYEQFF TGTGCCAGCAGACAAATCAGCGGGGGGGCTGAGTATGAGCAGTTCTTC